The rows below give T cell receptor beta chains drawn from one sample of a study of blood T cell repertoires in COVID-19. Here immunoSEQ multiplex PCR was the method, and the copy in TCRdb shows in-frame clones only, minus some. The sample includes more than 150,000 clones, 82% of them seen just once. The sequencing input was PBMCs or T cells enriched from blood (not recorded which). Every receptor here comes from a man aged 35-49 years who had recovered from COVID-19. CDR3s include the opening cysteine and the closing phenylalanine or tryptophan. Each record gives: J gene, D gene, V gene, clone size, CDR3 protein, CDR3 DNA. D genes are given only for firm matches. Clone size is shown for a subset of rows, as once, few, many or a class of expanded clone.

>TRBJ1-4|NA|TRBV24-1|once
CATSDTAGTSEKLFF
TGTGCCACCAGTGATACTGCTGGGACTTCCGAAAAACTGTTTTTT
>TRBJ1-5|TRBD1|TRBV30|NA
CAWSANRGLEPQHF
TGTGCCTGGAGTGCAAACAGGGGGTTGGAGCCCCAGCATTTT
>TRBJ2-1|NA|TRBV24-1|NA
CATSDYTGRKFF
TGTGCCACCAGTGATTATACGGGGAGGAAGTTCTTC
>TRBJ1-4|NA|TRBV28|NA
CASSLREKLFF
TGTGCCAGCAGCCTCCGTGAAAAACTGTTTTTT
>TRBJ2-3|TRBD1|TRBV6-5|NA
CASNGQGPDTQYF
TGTGCCAGCAATGGACAGGGGCCCGATACGCAGTATTTT
>TRBJ1-6|NA|TRBV28|NA
CASVGRRSYNSPLHF
TGTGCCAGCGTTGGCAGGCGCTCCTATAATTCACCCCTCCACTTT
>TRBJ2-7|TRBD1|TRBV28|NA
CASWSGTGGSYEQYF
TGTGCCAGCTGGTCCGGGACAGGGGGCTCTTACGAGCAGTACTTC
>TRBJ1-2|NA|TRBV7-2|NA
CASSLVSSGYGYTF
TGTGCCAGCAGCTTAGTATCTTCCGGGTATGGCTACACCTTC
>TRBJ2-2|TRBD1|TRBV5-1|NA
CASSPDRGTGELFF
TGCGCCAGCAGCCCGGACAGGGGAACCGGGGAGCTGTTTTTT
>TRBJ1-5|NA|TRBV29-1|NA
CSVAHRVGQPQHF
TGCAGCGTGGCCCACAGGGTAGGGCAGCCCCAGCATTTT
>TRBJ1-1|NA|TRBV7-2|NA
CASSLQGWTEAFF
TGTGCCAGCAGCCTACAGGGTTGGACTGAAGCTTTCTTT
>TRBJ2-3|NA|TRBV30|NA
CAWSALYTDTQYF
TGTGCCTGGAGTGCCTTGTACACAGATACGCAGTATTTT
>TRBJ1-5|NA|TRBV4-2|NA
CASSQGEGVRSNQPQHF
TGTGCCAGCAGCCAAGGGGAAGGGGTTCGCAGCAATCAGCCCCAGCATTTT
>TRBJ1-1|NA|TRBV19|NA
CASCTRSNTEAFF
TGTGCCAGTTGTACCAGATCGAACACTGAAGCTTTCTTT